This T cell receptor beta chain is from a study of OX40 agonist ivuxolimab in advanced cancers. The germline V gene encodes CDR1 SGHNT and CDR2 YENEEA. There are 16 residues in the CDR3. Trimming cost V 0 bases and J 0 bases, with 9 bases left between them. Produced via immunoSEQ multiplex PCR; TCRdb's table is partial and in-frame only. The profile shows about 94,000 clones, over 75% of them singletons. The sample here was CD4+ or CD8+ T cells sorted from blood, taken in a trial of the OX40 agonist ivuxolimab. This TCR was sampled from an adult with an advanced solid tumor such as melanoma, head and neck, liver or kidney cancer. The chain couples TRBV11-3 to TRBJ2-1; no definite D call. CDR3 protein: CASSLEYFRSYNEQFF. The CDR3 DNA reads as TGTGCCAGCAGCTTAGAGTACTTCCGCTCCTACAATGAGCAGTTCTTC.